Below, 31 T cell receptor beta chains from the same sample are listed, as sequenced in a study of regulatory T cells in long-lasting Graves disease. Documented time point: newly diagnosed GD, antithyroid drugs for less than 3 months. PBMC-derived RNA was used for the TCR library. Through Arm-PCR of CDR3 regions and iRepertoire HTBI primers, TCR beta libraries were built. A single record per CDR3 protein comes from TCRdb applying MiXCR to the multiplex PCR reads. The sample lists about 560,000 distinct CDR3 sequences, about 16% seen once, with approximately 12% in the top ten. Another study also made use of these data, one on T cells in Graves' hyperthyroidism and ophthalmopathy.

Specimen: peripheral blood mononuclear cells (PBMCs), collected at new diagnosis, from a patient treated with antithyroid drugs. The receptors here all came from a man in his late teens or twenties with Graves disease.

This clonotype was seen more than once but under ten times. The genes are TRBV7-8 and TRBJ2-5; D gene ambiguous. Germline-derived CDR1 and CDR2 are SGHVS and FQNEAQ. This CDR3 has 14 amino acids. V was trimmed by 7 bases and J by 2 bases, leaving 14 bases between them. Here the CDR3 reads CASTPISSQETQYF. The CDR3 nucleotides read TGTGCCAGCACCCCGATTTCCAGTCAAGAGACCCAGTACTTC.

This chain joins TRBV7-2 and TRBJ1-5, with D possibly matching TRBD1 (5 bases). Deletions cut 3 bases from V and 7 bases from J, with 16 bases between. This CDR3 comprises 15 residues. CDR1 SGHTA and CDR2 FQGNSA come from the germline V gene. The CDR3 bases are TGTGCCAGCAGCTTCAGTTCAGGGTTGGGCCAGCCCCAGCATTTT. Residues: CASSFSSGLGQPQHF.

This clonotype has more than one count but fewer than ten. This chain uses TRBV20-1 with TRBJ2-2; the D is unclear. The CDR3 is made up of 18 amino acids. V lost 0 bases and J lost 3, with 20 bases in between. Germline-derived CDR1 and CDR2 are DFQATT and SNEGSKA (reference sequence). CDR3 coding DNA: TGCAGTGCTAGAGAGGTGTCAGGTATAAGATCGGACACCGGGGAGCTGTTTTTT. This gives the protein CSAREVSGIRSDTGELFF.

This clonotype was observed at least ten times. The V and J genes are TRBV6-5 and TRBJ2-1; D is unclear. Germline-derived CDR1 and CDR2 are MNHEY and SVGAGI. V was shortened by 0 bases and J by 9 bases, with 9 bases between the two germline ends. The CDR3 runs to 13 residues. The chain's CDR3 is CASSYSIEAEQFF. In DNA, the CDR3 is TGTGCCAGCAGTTACTCCATAGAGGCTGAGCAGTTCTTC.

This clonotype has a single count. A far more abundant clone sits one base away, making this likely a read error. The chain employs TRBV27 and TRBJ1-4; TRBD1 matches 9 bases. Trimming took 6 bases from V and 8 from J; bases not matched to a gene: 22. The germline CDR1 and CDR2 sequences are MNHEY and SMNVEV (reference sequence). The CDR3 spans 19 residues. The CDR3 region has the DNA TGTGCCAGCAGGTGCACACAGGGGGCCACTCGCTCCGGTTGCGAAAAACTGTTTTTT. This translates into CASRCTQGATRSGCEKLFF.

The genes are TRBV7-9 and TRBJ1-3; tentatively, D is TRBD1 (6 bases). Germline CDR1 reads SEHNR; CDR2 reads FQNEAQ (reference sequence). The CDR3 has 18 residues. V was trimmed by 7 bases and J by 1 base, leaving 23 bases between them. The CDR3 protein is CASNPGHRSVESGNTIYF. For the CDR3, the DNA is TGTGCCAGCAACCCGGGACACCGCTCCGTAGAGTCTGGAAACACCATATATTTT.

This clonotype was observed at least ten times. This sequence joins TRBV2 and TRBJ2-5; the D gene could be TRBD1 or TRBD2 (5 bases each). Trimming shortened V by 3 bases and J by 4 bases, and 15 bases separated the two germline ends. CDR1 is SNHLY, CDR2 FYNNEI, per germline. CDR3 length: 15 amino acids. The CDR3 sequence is CASSDLGPLGETQYF. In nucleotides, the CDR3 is TGTGCCAGCAGTGATCTGGGACCGCTGGGAGAGACCCAGTACTTC.

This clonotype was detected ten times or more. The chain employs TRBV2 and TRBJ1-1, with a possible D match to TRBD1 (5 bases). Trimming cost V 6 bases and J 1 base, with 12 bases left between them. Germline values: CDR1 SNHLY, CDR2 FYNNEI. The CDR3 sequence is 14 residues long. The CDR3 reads CASRPPGENTEAFF. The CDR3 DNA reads TGTGCCAGCAGGCCGCCGGGGGAGAACACTGAAGCTTTCTTT. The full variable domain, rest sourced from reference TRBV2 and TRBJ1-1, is EPEVTQTPSHQVTQMGQEVILRCVPISNHLYFYWYRQILGQKVEFLVSFYNNEISEKSEIFDDQFSVERPDGSNFTLKIRSTKLEDSAMYFCASRPPGENTEAFFGQGTRLTVV.

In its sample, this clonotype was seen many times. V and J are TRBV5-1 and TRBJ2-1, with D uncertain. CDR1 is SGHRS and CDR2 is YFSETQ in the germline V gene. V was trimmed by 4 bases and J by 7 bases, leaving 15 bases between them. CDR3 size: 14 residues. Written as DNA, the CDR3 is TGCGCCAGCAGCGTGGGAACGAAAGGGAATGAGCAGTTCTTC. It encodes CASSVGTKGNEQFF.

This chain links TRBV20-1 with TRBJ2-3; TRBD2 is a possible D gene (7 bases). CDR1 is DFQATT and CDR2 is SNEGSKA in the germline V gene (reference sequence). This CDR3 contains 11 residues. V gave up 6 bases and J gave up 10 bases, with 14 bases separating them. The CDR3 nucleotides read TGCAGTGCCCGGGGGGCAGCGGCGCAGTATTTT. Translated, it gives CSARGAAAQYF.

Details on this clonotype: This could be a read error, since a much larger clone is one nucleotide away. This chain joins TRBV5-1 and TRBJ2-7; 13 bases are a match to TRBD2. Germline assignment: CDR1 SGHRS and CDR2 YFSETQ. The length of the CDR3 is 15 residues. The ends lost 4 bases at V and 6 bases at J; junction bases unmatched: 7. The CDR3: CASSKIRLAGGEQYF. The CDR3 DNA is TGCGCCAGCAGCAAAATCAGACTAGCGGGAGGCGAGCAGTACTTC.

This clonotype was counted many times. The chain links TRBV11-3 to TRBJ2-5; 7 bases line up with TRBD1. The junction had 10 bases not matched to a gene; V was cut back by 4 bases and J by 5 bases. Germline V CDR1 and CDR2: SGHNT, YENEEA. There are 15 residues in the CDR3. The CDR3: CASSSRQGGFETQYF. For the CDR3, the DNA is TGTGCCAGCAGCTCAAGACAGGGTGGATTTGAGACCCAGTACTTC.

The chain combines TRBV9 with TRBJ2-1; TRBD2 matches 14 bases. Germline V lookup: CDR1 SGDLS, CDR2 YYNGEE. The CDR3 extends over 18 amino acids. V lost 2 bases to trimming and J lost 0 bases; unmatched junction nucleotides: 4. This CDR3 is CASSVTGTSGSSYNEQFF. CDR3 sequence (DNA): TGTGCCAGCAGCGTCACCGGGACTAGCGGGAGCTCCTACAATGAGCAGTTCTTC. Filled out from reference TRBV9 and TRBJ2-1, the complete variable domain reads DSGVTQTPKHLITATGQRVTLRCSPRSGDLSVYWYQQSLDQGLQFLIQYYNGEERAKGNILERFSAQQFPDLHSELNLSSLELGDSALYFCASSVTGTSGSSYNEQFFGPGTRLTVL.

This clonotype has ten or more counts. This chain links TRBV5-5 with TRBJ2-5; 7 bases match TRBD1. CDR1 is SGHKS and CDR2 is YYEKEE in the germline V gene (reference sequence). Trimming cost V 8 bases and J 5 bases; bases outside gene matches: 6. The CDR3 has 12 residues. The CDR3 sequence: CASRQGAETQYF. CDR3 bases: TGTGCCAGTAGACAGGGTGCGGAGACCCAGTACTTC.

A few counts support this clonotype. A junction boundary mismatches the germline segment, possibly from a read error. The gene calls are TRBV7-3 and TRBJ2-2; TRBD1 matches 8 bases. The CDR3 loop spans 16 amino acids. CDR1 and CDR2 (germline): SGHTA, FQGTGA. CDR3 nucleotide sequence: TGTGCCGGCAGCTCAGGGGGCGGTAGGAGCGCCGGGGAGCTGTTTTTT. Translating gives CAGSSGGGRSAGELFF. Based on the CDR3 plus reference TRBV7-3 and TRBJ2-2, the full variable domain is GAGVSQTPSNKVTEKGKYVELRCDPISGHTALYWYRQSLGQGPEFLIYFQGTGAADDSGLPNDRFFAVRPEGSVSTLKIQRTERGDSAVYLCAGSSGGGRSAGELFFGEGSRLTVL.

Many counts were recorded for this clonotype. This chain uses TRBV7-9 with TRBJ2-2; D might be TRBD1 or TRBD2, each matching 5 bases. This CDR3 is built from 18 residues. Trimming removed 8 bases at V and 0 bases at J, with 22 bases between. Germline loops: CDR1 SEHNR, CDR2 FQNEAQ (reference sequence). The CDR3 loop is CASRTGLLGTANTGELFF. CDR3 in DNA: TGTGCCAGCCGTACAGGACTCCTTGGGACCGCGAACACCGGGGAGCTGTTTTTT.

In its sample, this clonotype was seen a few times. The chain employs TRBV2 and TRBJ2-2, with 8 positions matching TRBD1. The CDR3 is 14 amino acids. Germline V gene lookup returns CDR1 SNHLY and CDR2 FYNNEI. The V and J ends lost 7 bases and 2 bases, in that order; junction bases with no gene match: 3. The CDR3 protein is CASTGGRNTGELFF. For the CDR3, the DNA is TGTGCCAGCACAGGGGGCCGTAACACCGGGGAGCTGTTTTTT.

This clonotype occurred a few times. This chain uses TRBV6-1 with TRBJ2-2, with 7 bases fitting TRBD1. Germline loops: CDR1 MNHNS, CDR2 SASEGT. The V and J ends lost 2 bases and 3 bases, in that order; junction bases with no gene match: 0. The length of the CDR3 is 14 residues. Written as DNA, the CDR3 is TGTGCCAGCAGTGAAACAGGGGACACCGGGGAGCTGTTTTTT. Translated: CASSETGDTGELFF.

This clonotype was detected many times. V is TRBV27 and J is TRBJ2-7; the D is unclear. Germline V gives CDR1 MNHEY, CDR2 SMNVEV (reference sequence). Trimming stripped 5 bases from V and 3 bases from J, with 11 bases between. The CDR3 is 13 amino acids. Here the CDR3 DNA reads TGTGCCAGCAGTAACACCCCCAACTACGAGCAGTACTTC. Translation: CASSNTPNYEQYF.

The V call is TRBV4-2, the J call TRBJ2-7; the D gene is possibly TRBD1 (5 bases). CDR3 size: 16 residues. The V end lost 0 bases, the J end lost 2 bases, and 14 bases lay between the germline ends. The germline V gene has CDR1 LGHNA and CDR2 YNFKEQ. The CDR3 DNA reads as TGTGCCAGCAGCCAAGAAAGAAGGAGACAGACCTACGAGCAGTACTTC. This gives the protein CASSQERRRQTYEQYF.

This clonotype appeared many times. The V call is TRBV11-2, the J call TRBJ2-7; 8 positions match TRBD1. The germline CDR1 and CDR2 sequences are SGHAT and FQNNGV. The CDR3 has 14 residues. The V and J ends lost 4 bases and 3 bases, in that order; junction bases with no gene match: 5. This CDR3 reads CASSSQGAIYEQYF. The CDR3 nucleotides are TGTGCCAGCAGCTCTCAGGGGGCAATCTACGAGCAGTACTTC.

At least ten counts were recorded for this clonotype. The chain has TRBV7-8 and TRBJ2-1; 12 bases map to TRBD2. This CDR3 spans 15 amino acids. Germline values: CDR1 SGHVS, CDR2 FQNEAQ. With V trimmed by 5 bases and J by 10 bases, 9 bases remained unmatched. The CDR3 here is CASSPRLAGDDEQFF. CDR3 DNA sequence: TGTGCCAGCAGCCCCCGACTAGCGGGAGATGACGAGCAGTTCTTC. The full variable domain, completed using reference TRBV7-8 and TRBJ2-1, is GAGVSQSPRYKVAKRGQDVALRCDPISGHVSLFWYQQALGQGPEFLTYFQNEAQLDKSGLPSDRFFAERPEGSVSTLKIQRTQQEDSAVYLCASSPRLAGDDEQFFGPGTRLTVL.

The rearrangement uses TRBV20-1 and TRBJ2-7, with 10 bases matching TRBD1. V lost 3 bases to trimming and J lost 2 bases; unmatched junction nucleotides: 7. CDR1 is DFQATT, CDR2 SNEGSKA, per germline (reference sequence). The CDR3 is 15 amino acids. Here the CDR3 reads CSARVDRGFTYEQYF. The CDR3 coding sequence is TGCAGTGCTAGGGTGGACAGGGGGTTTACCTACGAGCAGTACTTC.

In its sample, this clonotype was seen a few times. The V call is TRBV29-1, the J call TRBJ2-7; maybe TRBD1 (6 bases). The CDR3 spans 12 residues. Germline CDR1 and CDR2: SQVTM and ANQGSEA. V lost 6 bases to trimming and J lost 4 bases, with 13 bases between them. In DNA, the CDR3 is TGCAGCGTATACGACAGGACGTACGAGCAGTACTTC. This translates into CSVYDRTYEQYF.

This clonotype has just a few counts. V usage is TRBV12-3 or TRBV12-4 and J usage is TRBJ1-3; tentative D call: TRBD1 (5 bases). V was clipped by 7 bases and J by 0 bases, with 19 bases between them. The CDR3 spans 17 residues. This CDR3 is CASNRLGDLSSGNTIYF. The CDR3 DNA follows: TGTGCCAGCAACCGACTTGGGGACCTGAGCTCTGGAAACACCATATATTTT.

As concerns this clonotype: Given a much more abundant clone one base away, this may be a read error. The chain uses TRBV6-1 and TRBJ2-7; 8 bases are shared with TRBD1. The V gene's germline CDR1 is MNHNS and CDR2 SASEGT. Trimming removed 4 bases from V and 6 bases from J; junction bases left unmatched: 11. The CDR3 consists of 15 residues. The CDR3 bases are TGTGCCAGCAGTGCCACCGGGACAGGCACCTGCGAGCAGTACTTC. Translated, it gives CASSATGTGTCEQYF.

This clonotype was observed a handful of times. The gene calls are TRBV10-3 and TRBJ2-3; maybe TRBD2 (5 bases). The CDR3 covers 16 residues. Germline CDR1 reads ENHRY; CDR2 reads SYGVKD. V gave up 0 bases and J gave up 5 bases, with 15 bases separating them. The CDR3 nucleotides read TGTGCCATCAGTGAGTCTGTCATACTAGGTGGAGATACGCAGTATTTT. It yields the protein CAISESVILGGDTQYF.

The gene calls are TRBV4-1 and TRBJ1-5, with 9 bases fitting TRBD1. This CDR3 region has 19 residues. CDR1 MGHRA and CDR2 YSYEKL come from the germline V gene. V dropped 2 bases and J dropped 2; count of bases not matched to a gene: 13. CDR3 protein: CASSQRGYTGGVGNQPQHF. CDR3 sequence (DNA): TGCGCCAGCAGCCAAAGGGGATACACAGGGGGCGTAGGCAATCAGCCCCAGCATTTT.

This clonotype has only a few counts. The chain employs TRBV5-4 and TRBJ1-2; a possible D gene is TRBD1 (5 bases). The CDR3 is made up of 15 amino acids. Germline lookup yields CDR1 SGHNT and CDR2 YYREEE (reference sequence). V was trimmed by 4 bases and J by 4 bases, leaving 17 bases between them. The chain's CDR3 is CASSPGNQDTYGYTF. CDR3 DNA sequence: TGTGCCAGCAGCCCCGGGAATCAGGACACCTATGGCTACACCTTC.

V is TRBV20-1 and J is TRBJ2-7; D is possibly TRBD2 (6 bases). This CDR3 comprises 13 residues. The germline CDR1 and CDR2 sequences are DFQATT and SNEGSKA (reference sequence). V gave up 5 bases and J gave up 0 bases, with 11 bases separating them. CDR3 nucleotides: TGCAGTGCTGGAGGGTCCCTCTCCTACGAGCAGTACTTC. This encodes CSAGGSLSYEQYF.

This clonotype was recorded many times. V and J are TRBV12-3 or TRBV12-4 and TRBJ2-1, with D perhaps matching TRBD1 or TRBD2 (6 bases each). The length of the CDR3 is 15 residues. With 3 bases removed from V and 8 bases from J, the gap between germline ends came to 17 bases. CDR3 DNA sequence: TGTGCCAGCAGTTTGGGGGGCCCCCTTGGGGATGAGCAGTTCTTC. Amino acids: CASSLGGPLGDEQFF.